These 20 T cell receptor beta chains were all obtained from the same sample, sequenced in a study of Tregs in tolerant kidney transplant recipients. Clones were sequenced by immunoSEQ multiplex PCR, and TCRdb holds only the in-frame ones, with some missing. This table holds 200,000 to 300,000 clones, 84% found once. Sequenced input: CD4+ T cells from blood. Source of these receptors: a human donor in good health.

The chain uses TRBV29-1 and TRBJ2-7; D remains unclear. The CDR3 length is 16 residues. The V and J ends lost 4 bases and 1 base respectively, with 20 bases between them. Germline V gene data show CDR1 as SQVTM and CDR2 as ANQGSEA. Here the CDR3 reads CSVARQVLGKSYEQYF. In DNA, the CDR3 is TGCAGCGTTGCCCGGCAAGTACTCGGCAAGTCCTACGAGCAGTACTTC.

The rearrangement links TRBV19 to TRBJ1-2; D gene unclear. There are 14 residues in the CDR3. V shed 3 bases and J shed 2 bases, with 10 bases lying between them. CDR1 and CDR2 from the germline V gene are LNHDA and SQIVND (reference sequence). The CDR3 here is CASSIGQINYGYTF. The CDR3 DNA reads TGTGCCAGTAGTATCGGGCAGATAAACTATGGCTACACCTTC.

The chain recombines TRBV6-5 with TRBJ1-2; maybe TRBD1 (5 bases). CDR1 and CDR2 from the germline V gene are MNHEY and SVGAGI. The CDR3 is 15 residues long. Trimming took off 0 bases at V and 0 bases at J, with 8 bases between the two ends. The CDR3 nucleotides are TGTGCCAGCAGTTACTCACAGGCCTCTAACTATGGCTACACCTTC. Amino acid sequence: CASSYSQASNYGYTF.

The J gene is TRBJ2-1, the V gene TRBV19, with TRBD1 matching over 9 bases. J gave up 4 bases and V 6 bases, and 4 bases lay outside the gene matches. CDR3 length equals 14 residues. Germline V lookup: CDR1 LNHDA, CDR2 SQIVND (reference sequence). CDR3 region: CASSRDRVYNEQFF. The CDR3 DNA follows: TGTGCCAGTAGCCGGGACAGGGTTTACAATGAGCAGTTCTTC.

This clone has more than one count but fewer than ten. This chain connects TRBV19 to TRBJ2-7; possibly TRBD1 or TRBD2 for D (5 bases each). The germline V and J ends were trimmed by 5 bases and 6 bases, with 23 bases remaining between them. The germline V gene has CDR1 LNHDA and CDR2 SQIVND (reference sequence). The CDR3 loop spans 16 amino acids. Written as DNA, the CDR3 is TGTGCCAGTAGTTTCAGGGAGTCCAGAGGGGTCGGCGAGCAGTACTTC. The encoded protein is CASSFRESRGVGEQYF.

The CDR3 reads CASSFNRGHEQYF. CDR3 in DNA: TGTGCCAGCAGCTTTAACAGGGGTCACGAGCAGTACTTC. V is TRBV11-3 and J is TRBJ2-5; 7 bases line up with TRBD1. The better agreement between TRBJ2-7 and the DNA end casts doubt on the J call. The CDR3 has 13 amino acids. Germline CDR1 is SGHNT and CDR2 is YENEEA.

The chain has TRBV7-2 and TRBJ1-2; weak D call: TRBD1 (6 bases). The germline CDR1 and CDR2 sequences are SGHTA and FQGNSA. Trimming took off 1 base at V and 6 bases at J, with 15 bases between the two ends. The CDR3 spans 15 residues. The CDR3 here is CASSLVGGLRDGYTF. The DNA of the CDR3 is TGTGCCAGCAGCTTAGTCGGGGGGCTTCGGGATGGCTACACCTTC.

This rearrangement joins TRBV5-1 to TRBJ1-1; D is unresolved. Germline-derived CDR1 and CDR2 are SGHRS and YFSETQ. There are 15 residues in the CDR3. Between the trimmed V and J ends, which lost 1 base and 0 bases, there was a span of 10 bases. The CDR3 is CASSLSRTVNTEAFF. CDR3 DNA: TGCGCCAGCAGCTTGTCTAGGACGGTGAACACTGAAGCTTTCTTT.

This chain links TRBV5-8 with TRBJ1-5; possibly TRBD1 for D (6 bases). The CDR3 runs 14 residues. V lost 4 bases, J lost 6 bases, and 14 bases lay in between. Germline-derived CDR1 and CDR2 are SGHTS and YDEGEE. The DNA for the CDR3 is TGTGCCAGCAGCCTGGGGGCGGGAGGTCAGCCCCAGCATTTT. Encoded protein: CASSLGAGGQPQHF.

The CDR3 region is CSVRGGAYNEQFF. The CDR3 nucleotides are TGCAGCGTTCGAGGAGGGGCCTACAATGAGCAGTTCTTC. The chain couples TRBV29-1 to TRBJ2-1; maybe TRBD2 (6 bases). Germline values: CDR1 SQVTM, CDR2 ANQGSEA. There are 13 residues in the CDR3. Trimming took 5 bases from V and 2 from J, leaving 10 bases between them.

V is TRBV29-1 and J is TRBJ1-1; D call uncertain. The CDR3 loop spans 13 amino acids. Germline lookup yields CDR1 SQVTM and CDR2 ANQGSEA. The V end lost 3 bases, the J end lost 1 base, and 9 bases lay between the germline ends. CDR3 sequence (DNA): TGCAGCGTTGACTACATGGGGAACACTGAAGCTTTCTTT. Translation: CSVDYMGNTEAFF.

The V call is TRBV10-3, the J call TRBJ2-5; D ambiguous. The CDR3 consists of 13 residues. Between the trimmed V and J ends, which lost 0 bases and 5 bases, there was a span of 7 bases. Germline CDR1 is ENHRY and CDR2 is SYGVKD. The DNA for the CDR3 is TGTGCCATCAGTGAGTCGACAAAGGAGACCCAGTACTTC. Protein sequence: CAISESTKETQYF.

The CDR3 bases are TGTGCCAGCAGTGGGCAGGGGACAGGGAATGAGCAGTTCTTC. The encoded protein is CASSGQGTGNEQFF. The V and J genes are TRBV6-1 and TRBJ2-1; 9 bases line up with TRBD1. The V gene's germline CDR1 is MNHNS and CDR2 SASEGT. V lost 4 bases to trimming and J lost 7 bases; unmatched junction nucleotides: 5. This CDR3 contains 14 residues.

The rearrangement uses TRBV5-6 and TRBJ2-5; TRBD1 or TRBD2 may be the D gene (6 bases each). Between the trimmed V and J ends, which lost 4 bases and 4 bases, there was a span of 14 bases. This CDR3 contains 14 residues. Germline CDR1 reads SGHDT; CDR2 reads YYEEEE. The chain's CDR3 is CASSRWGARETQYF. The CDR3 DNA reads TGTGCCAGCAGCCGATGGGGGGCAAGAGAGACCCAGTACTTC.

The count of this clone is one. The chain links TRBV27 to TRBJ2-7, with TRBD2 matching 9 bases. V was pared by 6 bases and J by 6 bases, with 12 bases of the junction left unmatched. Germline V gives CDR1 MNHEY, CDR2 SMNVEV (reference sequence). The CDR3 extends over 15 amino acids. As DNA, the CDR3 is TGTGCCAGCAGCCCTGCGGGGGGGAGGGTCGGCGAGCAGTACTTC. It translates to CASSPAGGRVGEQYF.

In its sample, this clone was seen a few times. The chain combines TRBV6-5 with TRBJ1-2; TRBD1 agrees at 9 bases. With 5 bases clipped from V and 5 bases from J, the junction kept 6 bases outside the gene matches. This CDR3 is built from 14 residues. Per the germline V gene, CDR1 is MNHEY and CDR2 is SVGAGI. CDR3 bases: TGTGCCAGCAGTCGGGACAGGGTGGTTTATGGCTACACCTTC. Its protein product is CASSRDRVVYGYTF.

J is TRBJ1-3 and V is TRBV18, with D unclear. Trimming removed 1 base from V and 0 bases from J, with 7 bases in between. Germline lookup yields CDR1 KGHSH and CDR2 LQKENI. The CDR3 consists of 15 residues. The CDR3 here is CASSPRADSGNTIYF. CDR3 in DNA: TGTGCCAGCTCACCACGGGCAGACTCTGGAAACACCATATATTTT.

The J gene is TRBJ2-7, the V gene TRBV6-6; 8 bases map to TRBD1. Germline V gene data show CDR1 as MNHNY and CDR2 as SVGAGI (reference sequence). The CDR3 length is 14 residues. The J segment lost 6 bases and the V segment lost 6 bases, leaving 10 bases of the junction unmatched. The CDR3 DNA reads TGTGCCAGCAGCCCAGGGGGCGAGAGAGTCGAGCAGTACTTC. Amino acid sequence: CASSPGGERVEQYF.

The J gene is TRBJ2-7, the V gene TRBV7-8, with D possibly TRBD1 on 6 matching bases. Germline V gene sequence: CDR1 SGHVS, CDR2 FQNEAQ. This CDR3 contains 17 residues. Trimming stripped 5 bases from V and 3 bases from J, with 23 bases between. This CDR3 reads CASSTSPGQGKDYEQYF. DNA for the CDR3: TGTGCCAGCAGCACATCTCCTGGGCAGGGGAAGGACTACGAGCAGTACTTC. The full variable domain, with the rest looked up from reference TRBV7-8 and TRBJ2-7, is GAGVSQSPRYKVAKRGQDVALRCDPISGHVSLFWYQQALGQGPEFLTYFQNEAQLDKSGLPSDRFFAERPEGSVSTLKIQRTQQEDSAVYLCASSTSPGQGKDYEQYFGPGTRLTVT.

V and J are TRBV11-3 and TRBJ2-2; 13 bases match TRBD2. Germline V lookup: CDR1 SGHNT, CDR2 YENEEA. V was clipped by 5 bases and J by 4 bases; unmatched bases: 1. This CDR3 region has 15 residues. CDR3 protein: CASSGTSGATGELFF. The CDR3 DNA reads TGTGCCAGCAGCGGGACTAGCGGGGCCACCGGGGAGCTGTTTTTT.